This T cell receptor (beta chain) is drawn from a study of blood T cell repertoires in COVID-19. In the study overall: Samples representing acute and convalescent COVID-19 were sourced from the United States, Italy and Spain. The analysed material was cDNA or gDNA that came from T cells, B-cell-depleted T cells, or PBMCs.

This CDR3 region has 12 residues. Trimming shortened V by 5 bases and J by 2 bases, and 7 bases separated the two germline ends. Under the authors' procedure: Amplification from reference gene primers served as the basis for estimated nucleated cell counts. Data came from immunoSEQ multiplex PCR; TCRdb stores just in-frame clones and leaves some out. V and J calls and clone size are as listed in that table; D and trimming were resolved from the DNA. The sample lists 200,000 to 300,000 clones; about 89% were seen once. Sequences were obtained from peripheral blood. This clonotype originated in a woman aged 40 to 50 who had recovered from COVID-19. This sequence joins TRBV12-3 or TRBV12-4 and TRBJ2-7; D remains unclear. The CDR3 spells CASSEPAYEQYF. The CDR3 DNA is TGTGCCAGCAGTGAGCCCGCCTACGAGCAGTACTTC.